This T cell receptor beta chain was sequenced during a study of blood T cell repertoires in COVID-19. Between the trimmed V and J ends, which lost 0 bases and 4 bases, there was a span of 10 bases. This CDR3 has 14 amino acids. Germline V gene data show CDR1 as SGDLS and CDR2 as YYNGEE. Seattle's cohort entered during active infection and was followed longitudinally. Profiling relied on immunoSEQ multiplex PCR, and the TCRdb table lists in-frame clones only, not all of them. The table includes about 97,000 clones, 92% detected once. This sequence joins TRBV9 and TRBJ1-2; no definite D call. This receptor was identified in a woman between 45 and 60 years old with COVID-19, enrolled during active disease. The specimen was peripheral blood. The CDR3 sequence: CASSVGPTSYGYTF. CDR3 bases: TGTGCCAGCAGCGTAGGGCCGACTAGCTATGGCTACACCTTC.